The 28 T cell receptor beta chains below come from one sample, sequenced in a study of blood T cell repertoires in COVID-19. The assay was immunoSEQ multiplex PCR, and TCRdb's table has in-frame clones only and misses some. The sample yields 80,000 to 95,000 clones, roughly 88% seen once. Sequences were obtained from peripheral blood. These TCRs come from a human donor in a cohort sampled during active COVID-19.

Here the CDR3 reads CASSFLGTDSYEQYF. The CDR3 region has the DNA TGTGCCAGCAGCTTTCTTGGGACAGACTCCTACGAGCAGTACTTC. This chain uses TRBV7-9 with TRBJ2-7; 7 bases agree with TRBD1. This CDR3 is built from 15 residues. Germline V gene lookup returns CDR1 SEHNR and CDR2 FQNEAQ (reference sequence). Germline trimming cut 3 bases from V and 0 bases from J; bases unmatched to any gene: 5.

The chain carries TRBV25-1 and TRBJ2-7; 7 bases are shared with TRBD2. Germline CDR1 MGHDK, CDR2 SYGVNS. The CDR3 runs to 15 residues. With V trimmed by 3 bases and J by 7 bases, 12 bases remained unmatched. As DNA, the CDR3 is TGTGCCAGCAGTGATCTGGGACTACGGAGAGGTGAGCAGTACTTC. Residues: CASSDLGLRRGEQYF.

Here the CDR3 reads CASSLNSLAVYNEQFF. CDR3 DNA sequence: TGTGCCAGCAGCCTTAATAGCCTAGCGGTCTACAATGAGCAGTTCTTC. The rearrangement joins TRBV11-3 to TRBJ2-1; 7 bases map to TRBD2. V dropped 5 bases and J dropped 3; count of bases not matched to a gene: 10. The CDR3 sequence is 16 residues long. Germline V gene sequence: CDR1 SGHNT, CDR2 YENEEA. The full variable domain, rest sourced from reference TRBV11-3 and TRBJ2-1, is EAGVVQSPRYKIIEKKQPVAFWCNPISGHNTLYWYLQNLGQGPELLIRYENEEAVDDSQLPKDRFSAERLKGVDSTLKIQPAELGDSAVYLCASSLNSLAVYNEQFFGPGTRLTVL.

CDR3 region: CASSEYVLQGGKLFF. The CDR3 bases are TGTGCCAGCAGTGAATATGTGTTGCAGGGAGGAAAACTGTTTTTT. J is TRBJ1-4 and V is TRBV25-1, with TRBD1 as a possible D gene (5 bases). The CDR3 loop spans 15 amino acids. Germline lookup yields CDR1 MGHDK and CDR2 SYGVNS. The V end lost 0 bases, the J end lost 10 bases, and 15 bases lay between the germline ends.

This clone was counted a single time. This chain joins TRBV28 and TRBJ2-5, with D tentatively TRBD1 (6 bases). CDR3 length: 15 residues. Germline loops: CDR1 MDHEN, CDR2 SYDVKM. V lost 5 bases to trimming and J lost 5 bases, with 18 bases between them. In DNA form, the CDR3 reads TGTGCCAGCAGTCCGGCCCGAACAGGGAAGGAGACCCAGTACTTC. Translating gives CASSPARTGKETQYF.

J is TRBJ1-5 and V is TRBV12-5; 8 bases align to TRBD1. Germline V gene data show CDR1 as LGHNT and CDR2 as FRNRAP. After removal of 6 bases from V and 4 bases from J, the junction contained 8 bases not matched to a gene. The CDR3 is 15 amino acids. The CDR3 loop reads CASGWTGPTNQPQHF. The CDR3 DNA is TGTGCTAGTGGATGGACAGGGCCAACTAATCAGCCCCAGCATTTT.

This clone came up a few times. The CDR3 DNA follows: TGCGCCAGCAGCTTGGCCGCTGGGGCCAACGTCCTGACTTTC. It codes for CASSLAAGANVLTF. The chain links TRBV5-1 to TRBJ2-6; no firm D call. CDR3 size: 14 residues. V was cut by 0 bases and J by 2 bases, with 3 bases left in between. The germline V gene has CDR1 SGHRS and CDR2 YFSETQ.

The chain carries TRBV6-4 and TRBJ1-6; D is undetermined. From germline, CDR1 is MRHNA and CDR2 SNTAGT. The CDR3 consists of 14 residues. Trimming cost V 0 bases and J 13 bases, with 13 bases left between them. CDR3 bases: TGTGCCAGCAGTGACTCGGGCCCCCCGGCGCCCCTCCACTTT. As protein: CASSDSGPPAPLHF.

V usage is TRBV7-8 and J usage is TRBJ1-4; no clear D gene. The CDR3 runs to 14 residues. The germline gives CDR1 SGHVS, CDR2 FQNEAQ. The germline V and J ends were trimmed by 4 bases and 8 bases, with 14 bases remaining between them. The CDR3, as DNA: TGTGCCAGCAGCTCGACGGGGATTGCGGAAAAACTGTTTTTT. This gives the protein CASSSTGIAEKLFF.

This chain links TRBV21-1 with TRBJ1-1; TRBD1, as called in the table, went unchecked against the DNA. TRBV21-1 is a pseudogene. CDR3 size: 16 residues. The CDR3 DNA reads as TGTGCCAGCAGCAAGCCGAAGACAGGGACCAACACTGAAGCTTTCTTT. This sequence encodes CASSKPKTGTNTEAFF.

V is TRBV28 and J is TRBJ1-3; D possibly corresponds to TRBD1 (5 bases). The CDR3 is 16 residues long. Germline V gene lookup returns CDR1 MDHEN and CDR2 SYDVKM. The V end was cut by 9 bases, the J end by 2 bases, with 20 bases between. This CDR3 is CASPPSRGGAGNTIYF. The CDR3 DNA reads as TGTGCCAGTCCTCCCTCGAGGGGAGGCGCTGGAAACACCATATATTTT.

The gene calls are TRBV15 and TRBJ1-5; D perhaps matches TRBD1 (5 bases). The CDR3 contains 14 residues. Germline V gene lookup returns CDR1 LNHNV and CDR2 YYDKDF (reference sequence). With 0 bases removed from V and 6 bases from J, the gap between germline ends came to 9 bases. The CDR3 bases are TGTGCCACCAGCAGAGATCGGGGGGGTCAGCCCCAGCATTTT. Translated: CATSRDRGGQPQHF.

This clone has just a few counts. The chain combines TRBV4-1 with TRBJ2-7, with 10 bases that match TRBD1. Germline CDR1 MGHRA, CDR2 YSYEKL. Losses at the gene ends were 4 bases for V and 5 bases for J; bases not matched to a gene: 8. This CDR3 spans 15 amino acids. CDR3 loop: CASSLRTGGLDEQYF. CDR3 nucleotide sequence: TGCGCCAGCAGCCTTAGGACAGGGGGGCTGGACGAGCAGTACTTC.

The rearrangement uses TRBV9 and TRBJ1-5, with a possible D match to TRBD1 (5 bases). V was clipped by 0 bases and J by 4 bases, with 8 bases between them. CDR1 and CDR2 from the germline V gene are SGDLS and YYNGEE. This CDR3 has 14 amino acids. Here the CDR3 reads CASSVGGRNQPQHF. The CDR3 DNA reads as TGTGCCAGCAGCGTAGGGGGCAGGAATCAGCCCCAGCATTTT.

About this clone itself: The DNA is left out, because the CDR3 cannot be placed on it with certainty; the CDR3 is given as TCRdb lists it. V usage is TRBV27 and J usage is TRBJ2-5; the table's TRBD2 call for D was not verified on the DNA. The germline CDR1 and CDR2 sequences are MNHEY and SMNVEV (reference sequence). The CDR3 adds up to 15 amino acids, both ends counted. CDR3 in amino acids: CASSSSGSRGETQYF.

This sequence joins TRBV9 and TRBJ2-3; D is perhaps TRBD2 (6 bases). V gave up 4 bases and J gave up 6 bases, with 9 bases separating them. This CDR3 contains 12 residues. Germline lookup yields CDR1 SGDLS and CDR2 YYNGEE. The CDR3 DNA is TGTGCCAGCAGCCCCCGGGGGGATACGCAGTATTTT. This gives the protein CASSPRGDTQYF.

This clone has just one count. In DNA form, the CDR3 reads TGTGCCAGCAGCTTACAATTCCAGGGAAATTTGTATTTT. Protein product: CASSLQFQGNLYF. This chain joins TRBV7-6 and TRBJ2-3, with D possibly matching TRBD1 (5 bases). V dropped 2 bases and J dropped 14 bases, with 17 bases sitting between them. Germline V gene lookup returns CDR1 SGHVS and CDR2 FNYEAQ. The CDR3 runs to 13 residues.

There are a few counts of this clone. In DNA, the CDR3 is TGTGCCAGCAGCTTAGAAGGGGCTCAGCCCCAGCATTTT. This sequence encodes CASSLEGAQPQHF. The chain employs TRBV7-2 and TRBJ1-5; possible D gene TRBD1, 5 bases. The CDR3 has 13 amino acids. Germline V gene lookup returns CDR1 SGHTA and CDR2 FQGNSA. V was shortened by 1 base and J by 6 bases, with 7 bases between the two germline ends.

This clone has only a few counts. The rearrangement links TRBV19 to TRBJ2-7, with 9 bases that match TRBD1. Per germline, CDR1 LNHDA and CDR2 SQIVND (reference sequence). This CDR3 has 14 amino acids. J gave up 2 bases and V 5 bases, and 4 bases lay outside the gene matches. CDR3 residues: CASSRQGVPYEQYF. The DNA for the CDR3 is TGTGCCAGTAGTCGACAGGGGGTTCCCTACGAGCAGTACTTC.

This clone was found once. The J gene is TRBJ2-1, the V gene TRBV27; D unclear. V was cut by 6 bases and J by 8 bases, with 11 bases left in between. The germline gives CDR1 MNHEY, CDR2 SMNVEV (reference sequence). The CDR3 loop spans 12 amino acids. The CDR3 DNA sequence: TGTGCCAGCAGCCCGCTTAGTGATGAGCAGTTCTTC. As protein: CASSPLSDEQFF.

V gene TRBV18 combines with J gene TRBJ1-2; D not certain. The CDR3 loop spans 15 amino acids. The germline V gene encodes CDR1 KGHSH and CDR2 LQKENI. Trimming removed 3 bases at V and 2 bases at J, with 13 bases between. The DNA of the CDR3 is TGTGCCAGCTCACCCGAGGTGGGAGCGAACTATGGCTACACCTTC. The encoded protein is CASSPEVGANYGYTF.

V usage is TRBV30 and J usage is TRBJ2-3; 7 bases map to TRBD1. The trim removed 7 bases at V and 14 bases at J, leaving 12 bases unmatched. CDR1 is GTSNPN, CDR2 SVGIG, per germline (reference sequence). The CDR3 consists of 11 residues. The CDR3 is CASGDRAWPYF. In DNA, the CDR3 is TGTGCCTCGGGTGACAGGGCGTGGCCGTATTTT.

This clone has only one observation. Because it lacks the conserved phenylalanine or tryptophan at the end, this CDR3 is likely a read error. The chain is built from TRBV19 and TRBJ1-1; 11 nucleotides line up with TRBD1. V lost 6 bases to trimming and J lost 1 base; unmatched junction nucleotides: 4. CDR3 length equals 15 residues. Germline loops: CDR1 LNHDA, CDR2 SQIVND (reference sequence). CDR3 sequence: CASSQGQGGNTEAFL. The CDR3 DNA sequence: TGTGCCAGTAGCCAGGGACAGGGGGGGAACACTGAAGCTTTCCTT.

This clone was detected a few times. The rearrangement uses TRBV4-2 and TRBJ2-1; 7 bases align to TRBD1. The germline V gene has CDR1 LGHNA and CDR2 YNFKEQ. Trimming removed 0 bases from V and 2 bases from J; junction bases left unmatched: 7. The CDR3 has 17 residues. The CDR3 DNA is TGTGCCAGCAGCCAAGAAAACGCCAGGGGGACCTACAATGAGCAGTTCTTC. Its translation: CASSQENARGTYNEQFF.

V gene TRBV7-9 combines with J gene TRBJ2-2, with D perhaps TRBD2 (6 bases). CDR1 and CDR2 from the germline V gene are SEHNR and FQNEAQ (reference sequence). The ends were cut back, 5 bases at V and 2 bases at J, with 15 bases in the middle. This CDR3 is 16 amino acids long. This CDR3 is CASSPWRGLNTGELFF. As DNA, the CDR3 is TGTGCCAGCAGCCCGTGGCGGGGCCTTAACACCGGGGAGCTGTTTTTT.

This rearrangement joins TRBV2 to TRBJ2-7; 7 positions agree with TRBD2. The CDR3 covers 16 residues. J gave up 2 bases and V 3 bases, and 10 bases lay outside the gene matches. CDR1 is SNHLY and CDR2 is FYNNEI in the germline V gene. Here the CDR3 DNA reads TGTGCCAGCAGTGATACGGGAGGTAGAGGGACCTACGAGCAGTACTTC. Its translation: CASSDTGGRGTYEQYF.

The CDR3 DNA follows: TGTGCCAGCAGCCTGCAGGGGCTGCCCTCCTACGAGCAGTACTTC. This codes for CASSLQGLPSYEQYF. The gene calls are TRBV7-2 and TRBJ2-7; the D gene is possibly TRBD1 (6 bases). This CDR3 spans 15 amino acids. Germline values: CDR1 SGHTA, CDR2 FQGNSA. Trimming removed 5 bases at V and 0 bases at J, with 14 bases between.

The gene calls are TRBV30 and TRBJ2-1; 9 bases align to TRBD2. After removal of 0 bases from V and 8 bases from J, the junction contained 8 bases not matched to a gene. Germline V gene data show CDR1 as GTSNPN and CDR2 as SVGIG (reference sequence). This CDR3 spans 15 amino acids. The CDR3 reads CAWSVGGRDRDEQFF. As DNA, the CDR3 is TGTGCCTGGAGTGTCGGCGGGAGGGATCGGGATGAGCAGTTCTTC.